The sample holds a few counts of the clone carrying this TCR beta chain. Its antigen remains unidentified. Using its own MiXCR run on the 5' RACE reads, TCRdb lists one record per CDR3 protein. The profile shows over 600,000 distinct CDR3 sequences, about 20% of them singletons. The data derive from a study of identical twins. This CDR3 is built from 14 residues. V lost 8 bases and J lost 4; bases outside the gene matches: 8. General study findings and limits: Findings depended on cross-sectional statistics rather than tracking the same donors. The more abundant beta clonotypes in cord blood had fewer insertions, and memory repertoires did not show this. Out-of-frame beta chain sequences displayed weaker excess sharing between twins.

This same sample was also part of a study on T cells expressing NK-cell markers.

This sequence joins TRBV12-3 or TRBV12-4 and TRBJ1-5, with 7 bases that match TRBD1. Sequencing was done on a sample of PBMCs. The receptor comes from a woman aged 18-29 years in good health. CDR3 in amino acids: CASRRTGNNQPQHF. CDR3 sequence (DNA): TGTGCCAGCCGACGGACAGGTAATAATCAGCCCCAGCATTTT.